Here is one T cell receptor beta chain with its context. These data are taken from a study of blood T cell repertoires in COVID-19. Data came from immunoSEQ multiplex PCR; TCRdb stores just in-frame clones and leaves some out. The table includes roughly 220,000 clones, more than 80% detected once. Trimming at V came to 5 bases and at J to 2 bases, leaving 9 bases not matched to a gene. The CDR3 sequence is 16 residues long. Germline values: CDR1 SEHNR, CDR2 FQNEAQ (reference sequence). V usage is TRBV7-9 and J usage is TRBJ1-5, with 7 bases identical to TRBD1. The sequence was collected from a man aged 25-45 years who had recovered from COVID-19. The specimen was peripheral blood. The CDR3 here is CASSRDRLVGNQPQHF. The CDR3 DNA reads as TGTGCCAGCAGCCGGGACAGATTAGTGGGCAATCAGCCCCAGCATTTT.